The rows below give T cell receptor beta chains drawn from one sample of a study of T-cell memory formation after mild COVID-19. TCRdb itself ran the 5' RACE reads through MiXCR, one entry per CDR3 protein. The sample lists around 530,000 distinct CDR3 sequences; roughly 20% were seen once. The sample was PBMCs or a T cell subset sorted from them (not recorded which). These receptors all stem from an adult woman who had mild COVID-19 (a few samples of this study predate the infection). Cell type and time point are not known. Each CDR3 is given with its conserved first and last residue. D genes are given only for firm matches. Expanded clones are given a class, and other clones once, few, many or no size at all.

TRBV12-3/TRBV12-4	.	.	TRBJ2-7	TGTGCCAGCAGTTTGATTGACGGAAGGAACTCCTACGAGCAGTACTTC	CASSLIDGRNSYEQYF
TRBV29-1	few	TRBD2	TRBJ2-1	TGCAGCGTCCTCGAGAGGGACCCTAGCGGGGTTAATGAGCAGTTCTTC	CSVLERDPSGVNEQFF
TRBV5-6	.	.	TRBJ2-3	TGTGCCAGCAGCTTGGGGACAAGAATCACAGATACGCAGTATTTT	CASSLGTRITDTQYF
TRBV7-6	.	.	TRBJ2-3	TGTGCCAGCAGATCGGACCGCACAGATACGCAGTATTTT	CASRSDRTDTQYF
TRBV5-1	.	.	TRBJ2-7	TGCGCCAGCAGCGGGGGGGGCTACTACGAGCAGTACTTC	CASSGGGYYEQYF
TRBV6-5	few	TRBD1	TRBJ2-7	TGTGCCAGCAGTTTCGGACAGGTCGCCTACGAGCAGTACTTC	CASSFGQVAYEQYF
TRBV25-1	.	TRBD2	TRBJ2-5	TGTGCCAGCAGTGGGGAGGGGACTAGACCAAAAGAGACCCAGTACTTC	CASSGEGTRPKETQYF
TRBV5-6	.	TRBD1	TRBJ2-1	TGTGCCAGCAGCGCGGGACAGGGACAGTACAATGAGCAGTTCTTC	CASSAGQGQYNEQFF
TRBV29-1	few	.	TRBJ1-1	TGCAGCGTTGGCAGCGCCAGGGGGAACACTGAAGCTTTCTTT	CSVGSARGNTEAFF
TRBV10-3	few	TRBD2	TRBJ2-7	TGTGCCATCAGTGGGGCGTTTGGGACTAGCGGGCCAAGCTCCTACGAGCAGTACTTC	CAISGAFGTSGPSSYEQYF
TRBV5-1	.	.	TRBJ2-5	TGCGCCAGCAGCTTGCTTGGAGGAACGAACCAAGAGACCCAGTACTTC	CASSLLGGTNQETQYF
TRBV6-5	.	.	TRBJ1-1	TGTGCCAGCAGTTACTCGATCGTGGGGGGAGGCACTGAAGCTTTCTTT	CASSYSIVGGGTEAFF
TRBV12-3/TRBV12-4	.	TRBD1	TRBJ1-3	TGTGCCAGCAGTATGGACAGGGGGCCTGGAAACACCATATATTTT	CASSMDRGPGNTIYF
TRBV12-3/TRBV12-4	.	.	TRBJ2-7	TGTGCCAGCAGTACCAGCCTATCCTACGAGCAGTACTTC	CASSTSLSYEQYF
TRBV20-1	.	TRBD2	TRBJ2-7	TGCAGTGCTAGAGAAACTAGCGGGGTGTCCTACGAGCAGTACTTC	CSARETSGVSYEQYF
TRBV30	once	.	TRBJ1-6	TGTGCCTGGAATCCAAGGCGGACTTCACCCCTCCACTTT	CAWNPRRTSPLHF
TRBV11-2	few	.	TRBJ2-7	TGTGCCAGCAGCTTAGTCGGTTGGGGCTCGATAGTAGGACACGAGCAGTACTTC	CASSLVGWGSIVGHEQYF
TRBV14	few	TRBD2	TRBJ2-1	TGTGCCAGCAGCCAAGATCCTAGCGGGTTTAACAATGAGCAGTTCTTC	CASSQDPSGFNNEQFF
TRBV20-1	many	TRBD2	TRBJ2-5	TGCAGTGCTAGAGGTGGGACTAGGGGTGGTGAGGAGACCCAGTACTTC	CSARGGTRGGEETQYF
TRBV24-1	few	.	TRBJ2-2	TGTGCCACCAGTGATCAGGTACAGGGCCGAACCGGGGAGCTGTTTTTT	CATSDQVQGRTGELFF
TRBV20-1	many	.	TRBJ2-7	TGCAGTGCTAGAGACCTTAGACAGCCATACGAGCAGTACTTC	CSARDLRQPYEQYF
TRBV3-1	.	TRBD2	TRBJ2-7	TGTGCCAGCAGCCAACTCGGGGACTACTCCTACGAGCAGTACTTC	CASSQLGDYSYEQYF
TRBV6-5	.	.	TRBJ2-5	TGTGCCAGCAGCACAATGACAGGAGTAATCCAAGAGACCCAGTACTTC	CASSTMTGVIQETQYF
TRBV27	few	TRBD1	TRBJ1-2	TGTGCCAGCAGATCCCCCGGGACAGGGAATAATGGCTACACCTTC	CASRSPGTGNNGYTF
TRBV7-9	few	.	TRBJ1-2	TGTGCCAGCAGCTTAGGGGCCGTCTATGGCTACACCTTC	CASSLGAVYGYTF
TRBV7-9	.	.	TRBJ2-7	TGTGCCAGCAGCTTTAGGTGGGACGAGCAGTACTTC	CASSFRWDEQYF
TRBV6-5	few	TRBD1	TRBJ2-1	TGTGCCAGCAGTCGAACTAATCCCGGGACAGGGAATGAGCAGTTCTTC	CASSRTNPGTGNEQFF
TRBV29-1	few	.	TRBJ1-1	TGCAGCCACCCAAAGGGGGAAGGGGACACTGAAGCTTTCTTT	CSHPKGEGDTEAFF
TRBV29-1	many	.	TRBJ2-1	TGCAGCGTTGAGCGGGTGACCTCCAATGAGCAGTTCTTC	CSVERVTSNEQFF
TRBV12-3/TRBV12-4	once	.	TRBJ1-6	TGTGCCAGCAGCCCAGTTCCGGGTATCGCCTATAATTCACCCCTCAACTTT	CASSPVPGIAYNSPLNF
TRBV4-1	.	.	TRBJ2-2	TGCGCCAGCAGCCAAGTTGTCAGTTTCCCTCCCGGGGAGCTGTTTTTT	CASSQVVSFPPGELFF
TRBV9	.	.	TRBJ1-4	TGTGCCAGCAGCCAACAGGAGAATGAAAAACTGTTTTTT	CASSQQENEKLFF
TRBV4-2	few	TRBD2	TRBJ2-7	TGTGCCAGCAGCCAAGAATTGTTGGGACTAGCGGGAGGGGACGAGCAGTACTTC	CASSQELLGLAGGDEQYF
TRBV7-6	.	TRBD1	TRBJ1-5	TGTGCCAGCAGCTTAGGCGGGACAGGGAATCAGCCCCAGCATTTT	CASSLGGTGNQPQHF
TRBV29-1	few	.	TRBJ2-4	TGCAGCGTCTCCAGGGGTTCAGGGGACATTCAGTACTTC	CSVSRGSGDIQYF
TRBV14	.	.	TRBJ2-1	TGTGCCAGCAGCCAAGGTCTAATGAATGAGCAGTTCTTC	CASSQGLMNEQFF
TRBV9	few	.	TRBJ2-5	TGTGCCAGCAGCCCCCTTTTAGGGGCAGAGACCCAGTACTTC	CASSPLLGAETQYF
TRBV7-8	.	TRBD1	TRBJ1-1	TGTGCCAGCAGCGACCAGCACAGGGGTTTGAACACTGAAGCTTTCTTT	CASSDQHRGLNTEAFF
TRBV5-1	few	.	TRBJ2-7	TGCGCCAGCAGCTTGGCCGGGCAGGATACCTACGAGCAGTACTTC	CASSLAGQDTYEQYF
TRBV7-8	.	.	TRBJ1-2	TGTGCCAGCAGCCCCCGGTTCCTCCTGTCGGGACCATTCAACTATGGCTACACCTTC	CASSPRFLLSGPFNYGYTF
TRBV6-5	.	.	TRBJ1-1	TGTGCCAGCATGGGCAGCGCTTCAACTGAAGCTTTCTTT	CASMGSASTEAFF
TRBV5-5	.	.	TRBJ1-1	TGTGCCAGCAGCCGACGTGAGGCTGAAGCTTTCTTT	CASSRREAEAFF
TRBV7-3	.	TRBD1	TRBJ2-4	TGTGCCAGTAACTGCCCGTGGTACGGTCAGGGGGCGAATGCCAAAAACATTCAGTACTTC	CASNCPWYGQGANAKNIQYF
TRBV18	.	.	TRBJ2-1	TGTGCCAGCTCACCACAGCCCGTTAGCTCCTACAATGAGCAGTTCTTC	CASSPQPVSSYNEQFF
TRBV20-1	.	.	TRBJ2-2	TGCAGTGCTAGTAGGACTCCCAGATGGGGGGAGCTGTTTTTT	CSASRTPRWGELFF
TRBV7-9	few	TRBD1	TRBJ1-1	TGTGCCAGCAGCTCCCCGTTCAGGGGGCGAGTGAACACTGAAGCTTTCTTT	CASSSPFRGRVNTEAFF
TRBV24-1	.	.	TRBJ2-3	TGTGCCACCAGTGGGGGGTCAGATACGCAGTATTTT	CATSGGSDTQYF
TRBV12-3/TRBV12-4	few	TRBD2	TRBJ2-1	TGTGCCAGCAGTTTCCCTCTAGCGGGAGGAACCTACAATGAGCAGTTCTTC	CASSFPLAGGTYNEQFF
TRBV4-1	few	.	TRBJ2-5	TGCGCCAGCAGCCAATCCCCGGGTCCCCAAGAGACCCAGTACTTC	CASSQSPGPQETQYF
TRBV7-6	.	.	TRBJ2-5	TGTGCCAGCAGCTTAGCGGACAGAGAGACCCAGTACTTC	CASSLADRETQYF
TRBV7-2	few	TRBD2	TRBJ2-1	TGTGCCAGCAGCTTAGCCCAACTAGCGGGAGCTAATGAGCAGTTCTTC	CASSLAQLAGANEQFF
TRBV6-2/TRBV6-3	few	.	TRBJ2-1	TGTGCCAGCAGAACGAAACAGGGTAGCTCCTACAATGAGCAGTTCTTC	CASRTKQGSSYNEQFF
TRBV6-6	few	.	TRBJ1-2	TGTGCCAGCAGTTACTTCGAGGGGCCCGGCTATGGCTACACCTTC	CASSYFEGPGYGYTF